The 20 T cell receptor beta chains presented below share a single source sample, sequenced in a study of cytomegalovirus exposure and HLA in healthy donors. Repertoires were generated with immunoSEQ multiplex PCR, while TCRdb's copy carries only in-frame clones and drops some. Of 89,000 or so clones listed, 90% to 95% were seen once; the top ten hold 1.1%. The specimen sequenced was PBMCs. The receptors come from a woman in her thirties in good health and CMV-seropositive.

The chain uses TRBV4-1 and TRBJ2-1; TRBD2 aligns across 8 bases. The CDR3 is 17 residues long. V gave up 3 bases and J gave up 8 bases; unmatched junction bases: 15. CDR1 MGHRA and CDR2 YSYEKL come from the germline V gene. The CDR3 nucleotides read TGCGCCAGCAGCCAGGACTGGAGCGGGAGCTTTTTAGATGAGCAGTTCTTC. Protein sequence: CASSQDWSGSFLDEQFF.

The V gene is TRBV4-3, the J gene TRBJ1-2; the D gene is possibly TRBD1 (5 bases). CDR1 LGHNA and CDR2 YSLEER come from the germline V gene. The CDR3 is 14 residues long. Trimming took off 0 bases at V and 4 bases at J, with 9 bases between the two ends. CDR3 protein: CASSQDYRSYGYTF. For the CDR3, the DNA is TGCGCCAGCAGCCAAGATTACAGGTCCTATGGCTACACCTTC.

The chain is built from TRBV11-2 and TRBJ2-7, with 9 bases lining up with TRBD2. The germline V gene encodes CDR1 SGHAT and CDR2 FQNNGV. V trimming: 2 bases; J trimming: 5 bases; junction bases outside the gene matches: 10. The CDR3 has 16 amino acids. The CDR3 DNA is TGTGCCAGCAGCTTAATGCCTGGCGGGAGGGCCGACGAGCAGTACTTC. It yields the protein CASSLMPGGRADEQYF.

This sequence joins TRBV30 and TRBJ2-3, with 14 nucleotides matching TRBD2. The CDR3 length is 18 residues. Per the germline V gene, CDR1 is GTSNPN and CDR2 is SVGIG (reference sequence). Losses at the gene ends were 2 bases for V and 1 base for J; bases not matched to a gene: 8. The CDR3 is CAWSKKTSGRGGTDTQYF. The DNA for the CDR3 is TGTGCCTGGAGTAAAAAGACTAGCGGGAGGGGGGGCACAGATACGCAGTATTTT.

The chain links TRBV6-6 to TRBJ2-1; 13 bases agree with TRBD2. Germline CDR1 reads MNHNY; CDR2 reads SVGAGI (reference sequence). The ends lost 7 bases at V and 9 bases at J; junction bases unmatched: 12. This CDR3 has 16 amino acids. CDR3 sequence reads: CASIGGLAGYSGEQFF. The CDR3 DNA reads as TGTGCCAGCATCGGGGGACTAGCGGGATATAGTGGTGAGCAGTTCTTC.

The rearrangement uses TRBV9 and TRBJ1-2, with TRBD1 identical over 8 bases. CDR3 length equals 20 residues. The junction had 23 bases not matched to a gene; V was cut back by 0 bases and J by 7 bases. Germline V gene sequence: CDR1 SGDLS, CDR2 YYNGEE. The CDR3 loop is CASSVGLRRDRGINRGGYTF. CDR3 bases: TGTGCCAGCAGCGTAGGCCTGCGGAGAGACAGGGGTATTAATCGAGGTGGCTACACCTTC.

The rearrangement uses TRBV19 and TRBJ2-7; TRBD2 matches at 10 bases. The V gene's germline CDR1 is LNHDA and CDR2 SQIVND (reference sequence). V was clipped by 7 bases and J by 2 bases; unmatched bases: 14. This CDR3 is built from 17 residues. The CDR3 coding sequence is TGTGCCAGTATTCCCGGGACTAGCGAGTTCCAAACCTACGAGCAGTACTTC. As protein: CASIPGTSEFQTYEQYF.

The sample holds a few counts of this clone. This chain uses TRBV28 with TRBJ2-7; 8 positions agree with TRBD1. With 8 bases clipped from V and 2 bases from J, the junction kept 2 bases outside the gene matches. The length of the CDR3 is 12 residues. CDR1 is MDHEN and CDR2 is SYDVKM in the germline V gene. CDR3 nucleotides: TGTGCCAGCCGCAGGGGGCCCTACGAGCAGTACTTC. It is translated as CASRRGPYEQYF.

The rearrangement joins TRBV15 to TRBJ2-5; D uncertain. V lost 1 base and J lost 2, with 11 bases in between. The CDR3 contains 15 residues. Germline V CDR1 and CDR2: LNHNV, YYDKDF (reference sequence). This CDR3 is CATSRGASGQETQYF. CDR3 nucleotide sequence: TGTGCCACCAGCAGAGGAGCGAGTGGGCAAGAGACCCAGTACTTC.

The V and J genes are TRBV28 and TRBJ2-7; 10 bases fit TRBD1. From germline, CDR1 is MDHEN and CDR2 SYDVKM. J lost 4 bases, V lost 6 bases, and 3 bases had no gene match. The CDR3 is 13 amino acids. Written as DNA, the CDR3 is TGTGCCAGCAGGGGACAGGGGACTTACGAGCAGTACTTC. This sequence encodes CASRGQGTYEQYF.

The chain links TRBV30 to TRBJ1-1, with TRBD1 identical over 7 bases. Germline-derived CDR1 and CDR2 are GTSNPN and SVGIG (reference sequence). CDR3 length equals 13 residues. The trim removed 3 bases at V and 2 bases at J, leaving 3 bases unmatched. For the CDR3, the DNA is TGTGCCTGGAGGGGGACAGCTAACACTGAAGCTTTCTTT. Translated, it gives CAWRGTANTEAFF.

This clone has a single count. This chain links TRBV28 with TRBJ2-2; 8 bases match TRBD1. Germline CDR1 is MDHEN and CDR2 is SYDVKM. V lost 2 bases, J lost 5 bases, and 7 bases stayed unmatched. The CDR3 extends over 16 amino acids. Written as DNA, the CDR3 is TGTGCCAGCAGTTTAGGAACAGGGGGTATTACCGGGGAGCTGTTTTTT. This sequence encodes CASSLGTGGITGELFF.

The chain recombines TRBV19 with TRBJ1-4; perhaps TRBD1 as D (5 bases). The V and J ends lost 8 bases and 3 bases respectively, with 10 bases between them. CDR1 and CDR2 (germline): LNHDA, SQIVND (reference sequence). This CDR3 has 13 residues. Here the CDR3 reads CASGQGANEKLFF. CDR3 nucleotides: TGTGCCAGTGGCCAGGGTGCTAATGAAAAACTGTTTTTT.

V gene TRBV15 combines with J gene TRBJ2-2; D gene uncertain. Trimming stripped 1 base from V and 6 bases from J, with 9 bases between. Germline lookup yields CDR1 LNHNV and CDR2 YYDKDF (reference sequence). The CDR3 is made up of 14 amino acids. CDR3 in DNA: TGTGCCACCAGCAGAGGCCCTCGAGCCGGGGAGCTGTTTTTT. This encodes CATSRGPRAGELFF.

The V gene is TRBV29-1, the J gene TRBJ1-1, with 9 bases that match TRBD1. Germline loops: CDR1 SQVTM, CDR2 ANQGSEA. CDR3 length: 13 amino acids. V lost 6 bases and J lost 6; bases outside the gene matches: 8. CDR3 sequence (DNA): TGCAGCGTGGCTACAGGGGGCGTTCCTGAAGCTTTCTTT. It encodes CSVATGGVPEAFF. The complete variable domain, with remaining parts taken from reference TRBV29-1 and TRBJ1-1, reads SAVISQKPSRDICQRGTSLTIQCQVDSQVTMMFWYRQQPGQSLTLIATANQGSEATYESGFVIDKFPISRPNLTFSTLTVSNMSPEDSSIYLCSVATGGVPEAFFGQGTRLTVV.

The V and J genes are TRBV5-4 and TRBJ2-2; D perhaps matches TRBD2 (5 bases). In germline, CDR1 is SGHNT, CDR2 YYREEE (reference sequence). The CDR3 runs to 16 residues. Trimming stripped 4 bases from V and 6 bases from J, with 19 bases between. This CDR3 is CASSIPGIVDPGELFF. The DNA of the CDR3 is TGTGCCAGCAGCATTCCGGGGATAGTGGACCCCGGGGAGCTGTTTTTT.

This clone was counted once. This chain links TRBV10-3 with TRBJ1-4; 9 bases align to TRBD1. The length of the CDR3 is 16 residues. The V and J ends lost 4 bases and 3 bases, in that order; junction bases with no gene match: 6. Germline-derived CDR1 and CDR2 are ENHRY and SYGVKD. The CDR3: CAISALGTGPNEKLFF. The DNA for the CDR3 is TGTGCCATCAGTGCTCTGGGGACAGGGCCTAATGAAAAACTGTTTTTT.

The chain carries TRBV5-4 and TRBJ1-3, with D possibly being TRBD1 (6 bases). The length of the CDR3 is 15 residues. Germline V CDR1 and CDR2: SGHNT, YYREEE (reference sequence). Trimming pared 4 bases from V and 0 bases from J, leaving 11 bases between. CDR3 bases: TGTGCCAGCAGCACGCAGACAGGCTCTGGAAACACCATATATTTT. Protein sequence: CASSTQTGSGNTIYF.

The chain couples TRBV5-1 to TRBJ1-3, with TRBD1 identical over 11 bases. Germline CDR1 reads SGHRS; CDR2 reads YFSETQ. The CDR3 runs to 16 residues. The trim removed 4 bases at V and 3 bases at J, leaving 6 bases unmatched. The CDR3 region has the DNA TGCGCCAGCAGCGCGGACAGGGGGCAAAGTGGAAACACCATATATTTT. This codes for CASSADRGQSGNTIYF.

The rearrangement joins TRBV20-1 to TRBJ2-7; no reliable D call. In germline, CDR1 is DFQATT, CDR2 SNEGSKA (reference sequence). The CDR3 is made up of 10 amino acids. V was shortened by 3 bases and J by 5 bases, with 5 bases between the two germline ends. The CDR3: CSASANEQYF. CDR3 sequence (DNA): TGCAGTGCTAGTGCGAACGAGCAGTACTTC.